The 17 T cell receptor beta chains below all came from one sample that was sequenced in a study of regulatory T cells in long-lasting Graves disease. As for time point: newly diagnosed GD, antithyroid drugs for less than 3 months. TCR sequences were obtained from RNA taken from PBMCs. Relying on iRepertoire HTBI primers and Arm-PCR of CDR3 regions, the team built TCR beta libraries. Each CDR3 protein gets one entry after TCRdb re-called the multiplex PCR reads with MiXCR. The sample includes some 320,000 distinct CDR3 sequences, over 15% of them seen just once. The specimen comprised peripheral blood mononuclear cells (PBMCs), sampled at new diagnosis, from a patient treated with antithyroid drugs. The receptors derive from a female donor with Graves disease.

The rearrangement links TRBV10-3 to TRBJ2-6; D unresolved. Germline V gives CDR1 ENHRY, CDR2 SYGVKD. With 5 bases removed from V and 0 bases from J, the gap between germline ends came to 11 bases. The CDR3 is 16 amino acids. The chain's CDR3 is CAISPGHSSGANVLTF. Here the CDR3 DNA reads TGTGCCATCAGTCCGGGCCATAGCTCTGGGGCCAACGTCCTGACTTTC.

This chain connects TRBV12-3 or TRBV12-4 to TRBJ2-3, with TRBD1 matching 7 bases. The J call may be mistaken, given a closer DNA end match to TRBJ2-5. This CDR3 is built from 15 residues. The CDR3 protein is CASSFWAGGQGTQYF. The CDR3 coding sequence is TGTGCCAGCAGTTTTTGGGCAGGGGGTCAGGGGACCCAGTACTTC.

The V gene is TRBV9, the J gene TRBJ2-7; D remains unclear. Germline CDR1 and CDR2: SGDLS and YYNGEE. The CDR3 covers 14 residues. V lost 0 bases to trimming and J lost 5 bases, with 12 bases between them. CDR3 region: CASSVGFSTHEQYF. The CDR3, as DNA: TGTGCCAGCAGCGTAGGATTTTCTACCCACGAGCAGTACTTC.

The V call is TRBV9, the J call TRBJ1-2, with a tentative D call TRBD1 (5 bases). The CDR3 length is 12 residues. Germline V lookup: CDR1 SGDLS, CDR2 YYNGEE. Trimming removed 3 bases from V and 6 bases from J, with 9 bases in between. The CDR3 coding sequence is TGTGCCAGCAGCGAAAGAGGGGATGGCTACACCTTC. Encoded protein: CASSERGDGYTF.

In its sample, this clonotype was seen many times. Here the CDR3 reads CRCTRGETQYF. The CDR3 nucleotides are TGCAGATGCACACGAGGGGAGACCCAGTACTTC. The chain combines TRBV20-1 with TRBJ2-5, with D tentatively TRBD2 (5 bases). Germline V lookup: CDR1 DFQATT, CDR2 SNEGSKA (reference sequence). This CDR3 is built from 11 residues.

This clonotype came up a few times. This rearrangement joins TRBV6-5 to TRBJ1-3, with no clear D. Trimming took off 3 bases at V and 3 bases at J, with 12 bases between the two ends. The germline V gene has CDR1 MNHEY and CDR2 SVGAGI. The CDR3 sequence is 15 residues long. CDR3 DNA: TGTGCCAGCAGTTATTTGGAGGCGGGTGGAAACACCATATATTTT. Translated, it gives CASSYLEAGGNTIYF.

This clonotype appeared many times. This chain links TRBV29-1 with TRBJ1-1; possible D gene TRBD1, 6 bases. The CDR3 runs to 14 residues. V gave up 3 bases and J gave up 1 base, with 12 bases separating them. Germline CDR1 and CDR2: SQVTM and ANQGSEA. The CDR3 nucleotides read TGCAGCGTTGATCGCTTGGGACAGAACACTGAAGCTTTCTTT. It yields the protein CSVDRLGQNTEAFF.

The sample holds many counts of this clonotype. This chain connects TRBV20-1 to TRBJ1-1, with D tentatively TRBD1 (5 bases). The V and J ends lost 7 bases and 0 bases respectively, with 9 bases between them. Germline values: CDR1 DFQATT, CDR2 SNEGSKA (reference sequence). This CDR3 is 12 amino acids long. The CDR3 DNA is TGCAGTGGGCAGGGAATGAACACTGAAGCTTTCTTT. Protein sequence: CSGQGMNTEAFF.

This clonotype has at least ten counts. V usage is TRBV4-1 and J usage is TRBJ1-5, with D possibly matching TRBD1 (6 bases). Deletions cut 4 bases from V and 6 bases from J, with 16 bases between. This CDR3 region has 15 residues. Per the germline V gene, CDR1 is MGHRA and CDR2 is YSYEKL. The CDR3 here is CASSPNLQGPQPQHF. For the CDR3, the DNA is TGCGCCAGCAGCCCCAATCTACAGGGCCCTCAGCCCCAGCATTTT.

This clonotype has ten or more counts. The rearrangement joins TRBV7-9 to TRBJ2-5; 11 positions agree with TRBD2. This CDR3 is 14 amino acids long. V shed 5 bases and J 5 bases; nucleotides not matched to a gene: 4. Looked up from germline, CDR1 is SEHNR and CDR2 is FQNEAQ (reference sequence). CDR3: CASSQTSGTETQYF. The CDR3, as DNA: TGTGCCAGCAGCCAGACTAGCGGGACCGAGACCCAGTACTTC.

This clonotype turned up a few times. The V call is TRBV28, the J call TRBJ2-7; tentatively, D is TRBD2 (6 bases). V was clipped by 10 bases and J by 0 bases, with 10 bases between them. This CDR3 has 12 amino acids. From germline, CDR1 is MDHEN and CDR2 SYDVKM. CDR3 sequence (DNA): TGTGCCACAAGGGAGGACTCCTACGAGCAGTACTTC. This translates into CATREDSYEQYF.

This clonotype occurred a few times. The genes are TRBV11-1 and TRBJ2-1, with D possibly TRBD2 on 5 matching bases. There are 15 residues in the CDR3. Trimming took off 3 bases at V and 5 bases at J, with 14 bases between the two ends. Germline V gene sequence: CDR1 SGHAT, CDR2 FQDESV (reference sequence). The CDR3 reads CASSFGSSPNNEQFF. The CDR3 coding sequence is TGTGCCAGCAGCTTTGGGAGTTCCCCAAACAATGAGCAGTTCTTC.

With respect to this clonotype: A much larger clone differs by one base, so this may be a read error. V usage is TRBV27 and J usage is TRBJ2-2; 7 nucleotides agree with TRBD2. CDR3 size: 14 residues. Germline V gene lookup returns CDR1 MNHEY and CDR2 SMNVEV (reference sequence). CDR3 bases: TGTACCAGCAGTTTAGACCGGACTAGCGGGGAGCTGTTTTTT. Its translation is CTSSLDRTSGELFF.

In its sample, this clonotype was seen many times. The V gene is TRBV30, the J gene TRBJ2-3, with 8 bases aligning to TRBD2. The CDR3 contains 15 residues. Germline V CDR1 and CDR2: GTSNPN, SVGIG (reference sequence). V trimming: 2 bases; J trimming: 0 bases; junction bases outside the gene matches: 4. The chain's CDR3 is CAWSTSGASTDTQYF. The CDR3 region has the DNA TGTGCCTGGAGTACTAGCGGAGCTAGCACAGATACGCAGTATTTT.

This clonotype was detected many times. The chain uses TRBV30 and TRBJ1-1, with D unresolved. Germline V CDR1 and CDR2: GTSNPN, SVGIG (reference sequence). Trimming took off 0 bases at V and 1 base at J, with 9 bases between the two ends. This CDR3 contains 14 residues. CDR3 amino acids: CAWSVLLGNTEAFF. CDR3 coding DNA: TGTGCCTGGAGTGTACTCTTGGGGAACACTGAAGCTTTCTTT.

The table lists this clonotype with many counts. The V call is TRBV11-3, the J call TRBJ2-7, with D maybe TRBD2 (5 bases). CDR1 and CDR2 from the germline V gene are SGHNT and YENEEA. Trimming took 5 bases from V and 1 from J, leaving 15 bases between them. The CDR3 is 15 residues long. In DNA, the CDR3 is TGTGCCAGCAGCCCGGACGGCACGGGGTCCTACGAGCAGTACTTC. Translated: CASSPDGTGSYEQYF. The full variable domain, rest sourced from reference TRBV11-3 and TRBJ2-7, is EAGVVQSPRYKIIEKKQPVAFWCNPISGHNTLYWYLQNLGQGPELLIRYENEEAVDDSQLPKDRFSAERLKGVDSTLKIQPAELGDSAVYLCASSPDGTGSYEQYFGPGTRLTVT.

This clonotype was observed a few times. The CDR3 DNA sequence: TGTGCCAGCAGCTCCACTAGCGGGCTAAGCTCCTACAATGAGCAGTTCTTC. Translation: CASSSTSGLSSYNEQFF. The chain uses TRBV7-9 and TRBJ2-1; 9 bases align to TRBD2. This CDR3 is 17 amino acids long. With V trimmed by 4 bases and J by 0 bases, 7 bases remained unmatched. Germline CDR1 SEHNR, CDR2 FQNEAQ (reference sequence).